These 22 T cell receptor beta chains originate from one sample sequenced in a study of technical replicates of blood from a handful of donors. Assay: immunoSEQ multiplex PCR; the TCRdb copy retains only in-frame clones and omits some. The profile covers tens of thousands of clones, with 90% to 95% appearing a single time and over 0.2% taken by the ten largest. Input material: T cells isolated from PBMCs. These receptors came from a human donor in good health.

V usage is TRBV9 and J usage is TRBJ1-6; possibly TRBD1 for D (5 bases). Trimming removed 4 bases from V and 10 bases from J, with 15 bases in between. The CDR3 is 14 residues long. Germline assignment: CDR1 SGDLS and CDR2 YYNGEE. The CDR3 sequence: CASSTGLGGSPLHF. Written as DNA, the CDR3 is TGTGCCAGCAGCACTGGGCTGGGGGGGTCACCCCTCCACTTT.

CDR3 coding DNA: TGTGCCAGCAGCCCATCAACCGGGACACCCCACGAGCAGTACTTC. Residues: CASSPSTGTPHEQYF. The chain carries TRBV7-7 and TRBJ2-7; TRBD1 might be the D (6 bases). Germline values: CDR1 SSHAT, CDR2 FNYEAQ (reference sequence). The CDR3 totals 15 residues. The V end was cut by 5 bases, the J end by 5 bases, with 19 bases between.

This chain connects TRBV7-8 to TRBJ2-5, with 9 nucleotides matching TRBD2. This CDR3 comprises 15 residues. Germline CDR1 reads SGHVS; CDR2 reads FQNEAQ. Trimming cost V 7 bases and J 2 bases; bases outside gene matches: 8. The DNA of the CDR3 is TGTGCCAGCAACGCGGGGGGGCCTTTACAAGAGACCCAGTACTTC. Protein sequence: CASNAGGPLQETQYF.

This sequence joins TRBV29-1 and TRBJ2-1; TRBD2 aligns across 13 bases. The trim removed 3 bases at V and 0 bases at J, leaving 2 bases unmatched. The CDR3 is 16 amino acids. Germline CDR1 and CDR2: SQVTM and ANQGSEA. The chain's CDR3 is CSVEGTSGISYNEQFF. The CDR3 DNA is TGCAGCGTTGAGGGGACTAGCGGGATCTCCTACAATGAGCAGTTCTTC.

The chain carries TRBV5-1 and TRBJ2-5; 8 positions agree with TRBD1. The V segment lost 2 bases and the J segment 3 bases; nucleotides outside the gene matches: 3. Germline-derived CDR1 and CDR2 are SGHRS and YFSETQ. This CDR3 contains 14 residues. The CDR3: CASSLQGVKETQYF. CDR3 sequence (DNA): TGCGCCAGCAGCTTACAGGGGGTTAAAGAGACCCAGTACTTC. The variable domain in full, completed from reference TRBV5-1 and TRBJ2-5, reads KAGVTQTPRYLIKTRGQQVTLSCSPISGHRSVSWYQQTPGQGLQFLFEYFSETQRNKGNFPGRFSGRQFSNSRSEMNVSTLELGDSALYLCASSLQGVKETQYFGPGTRLLVL.

The chain is built from TRBV18 and TRBJ1-1; unclear D gene. The CDR3 consists of 13 residues. With 6 bases removed from V and 6 bases from J, the gap between germline ends came to 14 bases. CDR1 KGHSH and CDR2 LQKENI come from the germline V gene. The CDR3 coding sequence is TGTGCCAGCTCCCAAGAGATCCGGGCTGAAGCTTTCTTT. As protein: CASSQEIRAEAFF.

J is TRBJ2-2 and V is TRBV14; TRBD1 matches at 9 bases. Germline lookup yields CDR1 SGHDN and CDR2 FVKESK. The CDR3 spans 16 residues. V was pared by 6 bases and J by 8 bases, with 13 bases of the junction left unmatched. The CDR3 DNA reads as TGTGCCAGCAGTCGGGGGACAGGGAGCCTGGCTGGGGAGCTGTTTTTT. Translating gives CASSRGTGSLAGELFF.

This chain joins TRBV28 and TRBJ1-1; the match to TRBD1 covers 9 bases. Germline CDR1 reads MDHEN; CDR2 reads SYDVKM. V dropped 9 bases and J dropped 0; count of bases not matched to a gene: 11. The CDR3 length is 16 residues. CDR3 residues: CASTPPGQGLNTEAFF. In DNA, the CDR3 is TGTGCCAGTACCCCCCCCGGACAGGGGCTGAACACTGAAGCTTTCTTT.

The chain is built from TRBV7-3 and TRBJ1-1; 7 bases are a match to TRBD1. The germline V gene has CDR1 SGHTA and CDR2 FQGTGA. After removal of 3 bases from V and 3 bases from J, the junction contained 7 bases not matched to a gene. The CDR3 is made up of 15 amino acids. The CDR3 loop reads CASSFSGGPYTEAFF. CDR3 DNA: TGTGCCAGCAGCTTCTCAGGGGGGCCATACACTGAAGCTTTCTTT. Looking up the rest from reference TRBV7-3 and TRBJ1-1 gives the full variable domain: GAGVSQTPSNKVTEKGKYVELRCDPISGHTALYWYRQSLGQGPEFLIYFQGTGAADDSGLPNDRFFAVRPEGSVSTLKIQRTERGDSAVYLCASSFSGGPYTEAFFGQGTRLTVV.

The gene calls are TRBV7-2 and TRBJ2-1; D is ambiguous. V was pared by 5 bases and J by 5 bases, with 22 bases between. This CDR3 has 17 amino acids. CDR1 is SGHTA, CDR2 FQGNSA, per germline. DNA for the CDR3: TGTGCCAGCAGCCATTCGCCCAACAGAGTCTCACACAATGAGCAGTTCTTC. Residues: CASSHSPNRVSHNEQFF.

The CDR3 loop reads CASSVAAGGPFYEQYF. The CDR3, as DNA: TGTGCCAGCAGCGTAGCGGCGGGAGGGCCTTTCTACGAGCAGTACTTC. The chain links TRBV9 to TRBJ2-7; 9 nucleotides agree with TRBD2. Per germline, CDR1 SGDLS and CDR2 YYNGEE. V dropped 0 bases and J dropped 3; count of bases not matched to a gene: 7. The CDR3 is 16 residues long.

The chain carries TRBV6-1 and TRBJ1-4; D unresolved. V dropped 4 bases and J dropped 2 bases, with 8 bases sitting between them. CDR1 and CDR2 from the germline V gene are MNHNS and SASEGT. The CDR3 sequence is 14 residues long. CDR3 sequence: CASSGRLTNEKLFF. DNA of the CDR3: TGTGCCAGCAGTGGGAGACTTACTAATGAAAAACTGTTTTTT.

V and J are TRBV7-6 and TRBJ2-1; D unclear. The V end lost 1 base, the J end lost 8 bases, and 9 bases lay between the germline ends. Germline CDR1 reads SGHVS; CDR2 reads FNYEAQ. The CDR3 consists of 13 residues. CDR3 in amino acids: CASSLGATYEQFF. The CDR3 DNA is TGTGCCAGCAGCTTAGGGGCAACCTATGAGCAGTTCTTC.

The rearrangement uses TRBV5-4 and TRBJ1-4; TRBD1 agrees at 7 bases. Germline-derived CDR1 and CDR2 are SGHNT and YYREEE (reference sequence). Losses at the gene ends were 4 bases for V and 6 bases for J; bases not matched to a gene: 6. The CDR3 spans 14 residues. The CDR3 here is CASSETGVDEKLFF. CDR3 DNA: TGTGCCAGCAGCGAAACAGGGGTGGATGAAAAACTGTTTTTT.

V is TRBV29-1 and J is TRBJ2-3; 7 positions agree with TRBD2. The CDR3 spans 13 residues. Germline CDR1 reads SQVTM; CDR2 reads ANQGSEA. V lost 1 base to trimming and J lost 6 bases; unmatched junction nucleotides: 4. The CDR3 is CSVEGLSGDTQYF. In DNA form, the CDR3 reads TGCAGCGTTGAAGGTCTTAGCGGGGATACGCAGTATTTT.

The chain joins TRBV29-1 to TRBJ2-7; TRBD1 might be the D (6 bases). The V end lost 2 bases, the J end lost 1 base, and 18 bases lay between the germline ends. The CDR3 sequence is 16 residues long. Germline-derived CDR1 and CDR2 are SQVTM and ANQGSEA. CDR3: CSVEYNLGQGSYEQYF. The CDR3, as DNA: TGCAGCGTTGAATATAATTTAGGGCAGGGGTCCTACGAGCAGTACTTC.

The rearrangement uses TRBV9 and TRBJ1-1; 7 positions agree with TRBD1. CDR3 length: 12 residues. Germline CDR1 and CDR2: SGDLS and YYNGEE. The junction had 6 bases not matched to a gene; V was cut back by 2 bases and J by 11 bases. CDR3 protein: CASSVGDSPAFF. In DNA form, the CDR3 reads TGTGCCAGCAGCGTCGGGGACAGCCCGGCTTTCTTT. The whole variable domain, filled in from reference TRBV9 and TRBJ1-1, reads DSGVTQTPKHLITATGQRVTLRCSPRSGDLSVYWYQQSLDQGLQFLIQYYNGEERAKGNILERFSAQQFPDLHSELNLSSLELGDSALYFCASSVGDSPAFFGQGTRLTVV.

The chain couples TRBV28 to TRBJ2-7; 8 positions agree with TRBD1. There are 14 residues in the CDR3. V lost 5 bases, J lost 3 bases, and 6 bases stayed unmatched. Germline V CDR1 and CDR2: MDHEN, SYDVKM. DNA of the CDR3: TGTGCCAGCAGTCCGGGGGACAGGTACTACGAGCAGTACTTC. This codes for CASSPGDRYYEQYF.

The chain links TRBV7-9 to TRBJ2-1; a weak D match, TRBD1 (7 bases). Trimming took 5 bases from V and 3 from J, leaving 17 bases between them. Looked up from germline, CDR1 is SEHNR and CDR2 is FQNEAQ (reference sequence). This CDR3 has 16 residues. The CDR3 is CASSPWRGPLYNEQFF. The CDR3 DNA reads TGTGCCAGCAGCCCCTGGAGGGGGCCCCTCTACAATGAGCAGTTCTTC.

The chain links TRBV11-2 to TRBJ2-7, with D possibly matching TRBD1 (6 bases). The CDR3 is 13 amino acids. V was trimmed by 6 bases and J by 7 bases, leaving 16 bases between them. Germline-derived CDR1 and CDR2 are SGHAT and FQNNGV. CDR3 DNA sequence: TGTGCCAGCAGTTTTCCACAGGGTAGGGAGCAGTACTTC. It translates to CASSFPQGREQYF.

V and J are TRBV7-9 and TRBJ1-5; 11 nucleotides match TRBD1. Trimming cost V 4 bases and J 11 bases; bases outside gene matches: 7. The CDR3 runs 14 residues. The germline V gene has CDR1 SEHNR and CDR2 FQNEAQ (reference sequence). The CDR3 protein is CASSSGQGGLAQHF. In DNA form, the CDR3 reads TGTGCCAGCAGCTCGGGACAGGGGGGCTTGGCCCAGCATTTT. The variable domain in full, with the rest retrieved from reference TRBV7-9 and TRBJ1-5, is DTGVSQNPRHKITKRGQNVTFRCDPISEHNRLYWYRQTLGQGPEFLTYFQNEAQLEKSRLLSDRFSAERPKGSFSTLEIQRTEQGDSAMYLCASSSGQGGLAQHFGDGTRLSIL.

The chain has TRBV28 and TRBJ2-7; the D gene is possibly TRBD1 (5 bases). CDR1 and CDR2 (germline): MDHEN, SYDVKM. V was cut by 5 bases and J by 0 bases, with 8 bases left in between. This CDR3 spans 13 amino acids. CDR3 in DNA: TGTGCCAGCAGTAGACAGAACTCCTACGAGCAGTACTTC. It is translated as CASSRQNSYEQYF.